These T cell receptor beta chains were read from a single sample in a study of blood T cell repertoires in COVID-19. Only in-frame clones appear in the TCRdb table, and some are missing; sequencing was by immunoSEQ multiplex PCR. The sample contains some 150,000 clones, 84% of which appear only once. Sequencing used peripheral blood. These receptors were collected from a human donor in a cohort sampled during active COVID-19. The CDR3 runs from the conserved cysteine through the conserved F or W. D genes are given only for firm matches. The size of a clone is reported for some rows only, either as once, few or many, or as a class for expanded clones.

J gene: TRBJ1-1
clone size: -
CDR3 length: 13
V gene: TRBV5-1
D gene: -
CDR3 protein: CASRQTVNTEAFF
CDR3 DNA: TGCGCCAGCCGTCAGACAGTGAACACTGAAGCTTTCTTT

J gene: TRBJ2-1
clone size: -
CDR3 length: 17
V gene: TRBV11-2
D gene: TRBD2
CDR3 protein: CASSLEPGTSVINEQFF
CDR3 DNA: TGTGCCAGCAGCTTAGAGCCCGGGACTAGCGTGATTAATGAGCAGTTCTTC

J gene: TRBJ2-1
clone size: -
CDR3 length: 15
V gene: TRBV13
D gene: TRBD1
CDR3 protein: CASSTRTGGHNEQFF
CDR3 DNA: TGTGCCAGCAGCACCCGGACAGGGGGCCACAATGAGCAGTTCTTC

J gene: TRBJ2-3
clone size: -
CDR3 length: 13
V gene: TRBV19
D gene: TRBD1
CDR3 protein: CASSGTGLDTQYF
CDR3 DNA: TGTGCCAGTTCCGGGACAGGGTTAGATACGCAGTATTTT

J gene: TRBJ2-3
clone size: many
CDR3 length: 15
V gene: TRBV9
D gene: TRBD2
CDR3 protein: CASSYSGRRVDTQYF
CDR3 DNA: TGTGCCAGCAGCTATAGCGGGAGGCGGGTAGATACGCAGTATTTT

J gene: TRBJ1-2
clone size: -
CDR3 length: 15
V gene: TRBV27
D gene: -
CDR3 protein: CASSLSAGWNYGYTF
CDR3 DNA: TGTGCCAGCAGTTTATCGGCAGGGTGGAACTATGGCTACACCTTC

J gene: TRBJ2-1
clone size: many
CDR3 length: 15
V gene: TRBV12-5
D gene: TRBD2
CDR3 protein: CASGSGLAKFGEQFF
CDR3 DNA: TGTGCTAGTGGTTCTGGACTAGCGAAGTTTGGGGAGCAGTTCTTC

J gene: TRBJ2-5
clone size: -
CDR3 length: 15
V gene: TRBV19
D gene: -
CDR3 protein: CASGETRTSVRTQYF
CDR3 DNA: TGTGCCAGTGGGGAGACCCGGACGTCGGTAAGGACCCAGTACTTC

J gene: TRBJ1-6
clone size: few
CDR3 length: 12
V gene: TRBV28
D gene: TRBD1
CDR3 protein: CASKAGGSPLHF
CDR3 DNA: TGTGCCAGCAAGGCAGGGGGTTCACCCCTCCACTTT

J gene: TRBJ2-5
clone size: -
CDR3 length: 13
V gene: TRBV2
D gene: -
CDR3 protein: CASNAYAQETQYF
CDR3 DNA: TGTGCCAGCAATGCCTATGCGCAAGAGACCCAGTACTTC

J gene: TRBJ2-4
clone size: -
CDR3 length: 17
V gene: TRBV5-8
D gene: TRBD2
CDR3 protein: CASSRGDLSGSRNIQYF
CDR3 DNA: TGTGCCAGCAGCCGGGGGGATTTGAGCGGGAGTAGGAACATTCAGTACTTC

J gene: TRBJ1-5
clone size: -
CDR3 length: 15
V gene: TRBV27
D gene: -
CDR3 protein: CASSRTGLVDQPQHF
CDR3 DNA: TGTGCCAGCAGTAGAACAGGGCTGGTGGATCAGCCCCAGCATTTT

J gene: TRBJ1-6
clone size: -
CDR3 length: 17
V gene: TRBV9
D gene: -
CDR3 protein: CASSVDPRQAYNSPLHF
CDR3 DNA: TGTGCCAGCAGCGTAGATCCCCGACAGGCGTATAATTCACCCCTCCACTTT

J gene: TRBJ1-2
clone size: once
CDR3 length: 11
V gene: TRBV12-3/TRBV12-4
D gene: -
CDR3 protein: CASSLSGGYTF
CDR3 DNA: TGTGCCAGCAGTTTGAGTGGTGGCTACACCTTC

J gene: TRBJ2-3
clone size: -
CDR3 length: 15
V gene: TRBV11-2
D gene: TRBD2
CDR3 protein: CASSGPGGATDTQYF
CDR3 DNA: TGTGCCAGCAGCGGTCCCGGGGGGGCCACAGATACGCAGTATTTT

J gene: TRBJ2-7
clone size: once
CDR3 length: 14
V gene: TRBV6-1
D gene: TRBD2
CDR3 protein: CASSDLAGGLEQYF
CDR3 DNA: TGTGCCAGCAGTGATCTAGCGGGGGGGCTTGAGCAGTACTTC

J gene: TRBJ1-4
clone size: -
CDR3 length: 13
V gene: TRBV12-3/TRBV12-4
D gene: TRBD1
CDR3 protein: CASGRTGGEKLFF
CDR3 DNA: TGTGCCAGCGGAAGGACAGGGGGCGAAAAACTGTTTTTT

J gene: TRBJ2-3
clone size: -
CDR3 length: 14
V gene: TRBV11-2
D gene: -
CDR3 protein: CASRIPRATDTQYF
CDR3 DNA: TGTGCCAGCAGAATCCCGAGGGCCACAGATACGCAGTATTTT

J gene: TRBJ2-2
clone size: once
CDR3 length: 17
V gene: TRBV7-6
D gene: TRBD1
CDR3 protein: CASSLAGTGGTTGELFF
CDR3 DNA: TGTGCCAGCAGCTTAGCGGGGACAGGGGGGACCACCGGGGAGCTGTTTTTT

J gene: TRBJ2-3
clone size: -
CDR3 length: 14
V gene: TRBV29-1
D gene: -
CDR3 protein: CSVEKTAIADTQYF
CDR3 DNA: TGCAGCGTTGAGAAGACAGCGATCGCAGATACGCAGTATTTT

J gene: TRBJ1-3
clone size: once
CDR3 length: 16
V gene: TRBV28
D gene: -
CDR3 protein: CASSLPLGAGGNTIYF
CDR3 DNA: TGTGCCAGCAGTTTACCATTGGGGGCGGGGGGTAACACCATATATTTT

J gene: TRBJ1-1
clone size: -
CDR3 length: 17
V gene: TRBV7-8
D gene: -
CDR3 protein: CASSLVSGDWVNTEAFF
CDR3 DNA: TGTGCCAGCAGCTTAGTCTCGGGGGATTGGGTGAACACTGAAGCTTTCTTT

J gene: TRBJ1-3
clone size: few
CDR3 length: 18
V gene: TRBV28
D gene: TRBD1
CDR3 protein: CASRPGTGFFLSGNTIYF
CDR3 DNA: TGTGCCAGCCGACCCGGGACAGGGTTTTTTCTCTCCGGAAACACCATATATTTT

J gene: TRBJ2-7
clone size: -
CDR3 length: 15
V gene: TRBV5-1
D gene: -
CDR3 protein: CASSPTAGPSYEQYF
CDR3 DNA: TGCGCCAGCAGCCCGACGGCAGGGCCCTCCTACGAGCAGTACTTC

J gene: TRBJ2-3
clone size: -
CDR3 length: 16
V gene: TRBV5-4
D gene: TRBD2
CDR3 protein: CASSVSLADNTDTQYF
CDR3 DNA: TGTGCCAGCAGCGTGTCCCTAGCGGACAACACAGATACGCAGTATTTT

J gene: TRBJ2-7
clone size: -
CDR3 length: 15
V gene: TRBV5-6
D gene: TRBD1
CDR3 protein: CASSLSWDRPYEQYF
CDR3 DNA: TGTGCCAGCAGCTTGAGTTGGGACAGGCCCTACGAGCAGTACTTC

J gene: TRBJ2-1
clone size: -
CDR3 length: 11
V gene: TRBV5-1
D gene: TRBD2
CDR3 protein: CASAGGNEQFF
CDR3 DNA: TGCGCCAGCGCGGGGGGTAATGAGCAGTTCTTC

J gene: TRBJ2-2
clone size: -
CDR3 length: 16
V gene: TRBV2
D gene: TRBD2
CDR3 protein: CASRPGLAGEVGELFF
CDR3 DNA: TGTGCCAGCAGGCCCGGACTAGCGGGAGAGGTAGGGGAGCTGTTTTTT

J gene: TRBJ2-2
clone size: -
CDR3 length: 14
V gene: TRBV10-3
D gene: TRBD2
CDR3 protein: CAISGTSVTGELFF
CDR3 DNA: TGTGCCATCAGTGGGACTAGCGTCACCGGGGAGCTGTTTTTT

J gene: TRBJ1-2
clone size: -
CDR3 length: 13
V gene: TRBV12-3/TRBV12-4
D gene: -
CDR3 protein: CASSPRGAGGYTF
CDR3 DNA: TGTGCCAGCAGTCCACGGGGGGCGGGGGGCTACACCTTC

J gene: TRBJ2-1
clone size: once
CDR3 length: 15
V gene: TRBV6-5
D gene: TRBD1
CDR3 protein: CASSIGQGHYNEQFF
CDR3 DNA: TGTGCCAGCAGCATCGGACAGGGCCACTACAATGAGCAGTTCTTC

J gene: TRBJ2-7
clone size: -
CDR3 length: 16
V gene: TRBV28
D gene: TRBD1
CDR3 protein: CASSPVTGTGFHEQYF
CDR3 DNA: TGTGCCAGCAGCCCCGTAACCGGGACAGGGTTCCACGAGCAGTACTTC

J gene: TRBJ1-4
clone size: -
CDR3 length: 16
V gene: TRBV5-1
D gene: -
CDR3 protein: CASSFGLRGSNEKLFF
CDR3 DNA: TGCGCCAGCAGCTTTGGGCTGCGGGGATCCAATGAAAAACTGTTTTTT

J gene: TRBJ2-7
clone size: -
CDR3 length: 13
V gene: TRBV27
D gene: TRBD1
CDR3 protein: CASRFTGVGEQYF
CDR3 DNA: TGTGCCAGCAGGTTCACAGGGGTAGGCGAGCAGTACTTC

J gene: TRBJ1-1
clone size: -
CDR3 length: 15
V gene: TRBV6-6
D gene: -
CDR3 protein: CASILQGSGDTEAFF
CDR3 DNA: TGTGCCAGCATTCTACAGGGCTCCGGGGACACTGAAGCTTTCTTT

J gene: TRBJ2-5
clone size: -
CDR3 length: 15
V gene: TRBV7-9
D gene: TRBD1
CDR3 protein: CASSFTGQYQETQYF
CDR3 DNA: TGTGCCAGCAGCTTTACGGGACAGTACCAAGAGACCCAGTACTTC

J gene: TRBJ2-5
clone size: -
CDR3 length: 13
V gene: TRBV5-5
D gene: -
CDR3 protein: CASSLADVETQYF
CDR3 DNA: TGTGCCAGCAGCTTAGCGGACGTAGAGACCCAGTACTTC

J gene: TRBJ1-5
clone size: -
CDR3 length: 16
V gene: TRBV28
D gene: -
CDR3 protein: CASSLVGDYSNQPQHF
CDR3 DNA: TGTGCCAGCAGTTTGGTAGGGGACTATAGCAATCAGCCCCAGCATTTT

J gene: TRBJ2-3
clone size: once
CDR3 length: 16
V gene: TRBV11-3
D gene: -
CDR3 protein: CASSLAYGGVPDTQYF
CDR3 DNA: TGTGCCAGCAGCTTGGCCTATGGAGGAGTCCCAGATACGCAGTATTTT

J gene: TRBJ1-5
clone size: -
CDR3 length: 16
V gene: TRBV19
D gene: TRBD1
CDR3 protein: CASSGTVLLSNQPQHF
CDR3 DNA: TGTGCCAGTAGTGGGACAGTCCTTTTGAGCAATCAGCCCCAGCATTTT

J gene: TRBJ2-5
clone size: -
CDR3 length: 13
V gene: TRBV19
D gene: -
CDR3 protein: CASSIPQVETQYF
CDR3 DNA: TGTGCCAGTAGTATCCCTCAGGTGGAGACCCAGTACTTC

J gene: TRBJ2-2
clone size: -
CDR3 length: 14
V gene: TRBV9
D gene: -
CDR3 protein: CASSPTSWPGELFF
CDR3 DNA: TGTGCCAGCAGCCCGACTAGTTGGCCCGGGGAGCTGTTTTTT

J gene: TRBJ2-5
clone size: -
CDR3 length: 13
V gene: TRBV24-1
D gene: -
CDR3 protein: CATSRSHSETQYF
CDR3 DNA: TGTGCCACCAGTCGGTCCCATTCAGAGACCCAGTACTTC

J gene: TRBJ2-1
clone size: few
CDR3 length: 17
V gene: TRBV12-1
D gene: -
CDR3 protein: CASSFWFLGSGSREQFF
CDR3 DNA: TGTGCCAGCAGCTTTTGGTTTTTGGGTAGCGGGAGCAGGGAGCAGTTCTTC

J gene: TRBJ2-6
clone size: -
CDR3 length: 17
V gene: TRBV19
D gene: -
CDR3 protein: CASSIGLPGPGANVLTF
CDR3 DNA: TGTGCCAGTAGTATAGGTTTGCCAGGGCCTGGGGCCAACGTCCTGACTTTC

J gene: TRBJ1-5
clone size: -
CDR3 length: 16
V gene: TRBV2
D gene: -
CDR3 protein: CASSEQGLVGNQPQHF
CDR3 DNA: TGTGCCAGCAGTGAACAGGGACTGGTGGGCAATCAGCCCCAGCATTTT

J gene: TRBJ2-2
clone size: -
CDR3 length: 16
V gene: TRBV4-2
D gene: -
CDR3 protein: CASSQVGGLNTGELFF
CDR3 DNA: TGTGCCAGCAGCCAAGTTGGGGGACTTAACACCGGGGAGCTGTTTTTT

J gene: TRBJ2-5
clone size: -
CDR3 length: 16
V gene: TRBV6-6
D gene: TRBD2
CDR3 protein: CASSYSAGGRRETQYF
CDR3 DNA: TGTGCCAGCAGTTACTCGGCGGGGGGGAGACGGGAGACCCAGTACTTC

J gene: TRBJ1-1
clone size: -
CDR3 length: 13
V gene: TRBV3-1/TRBV3-2
D gene: -
CDR3 protein: CASSQTANTEAFF
CDR3 DNA: TGTGCCAGCAGCCAGACAGCGAACACTGAAGCTTTCTTT

J gene: TRBJ2-3
clone size: -
CDR3 length: 13
V gene: TRBV5-4
D gene: TRBD2
CDR3 protein: CASGGLASDTQYF
CDR3 DNA: TGTGCCAGCGGAGGACTAGCCTCAGATACGCAGTATTTT

J gene: TRBJ2-4
clone size: -
CDR3 length: 15
V gene: TRBV7-9
D gene: -
CDR3 protein: CASTRVGLAKNIQYF
CDR3 DNA: TGTGCCAGCACCCGAGTTGGTCTAGCCAAAAACATTCAGTACTTC

J gene: TRBJ2-2
clone size: -
CDR3 length: 14
V gene: TRBV14
D gene: TRBD2
CDR3 protein: CASSPTSVAGELFF
CDR3 DNA: TGTGCCAGCAGCCCTACTAGCGTAGCCGGGGAGCTGTTTTTT

J gene: TRBJ1-1
clone size: -
CDR3 length: 19
V gene: TRBV28
D gene: -
CDR3 protein: CASSLPGKGIKRMNTEAFF
CDR3 DNA: TGTGCCAGCAGTTTGCCGGGAAAAGGGATTAAGCGCATGAACACTGAAGCTTTCTTT

J gene: TRBJ2-3
clone size: -
CDR3 length: 14
V gene: TRBV30
D gene: -
CDR3 protein: CAWSGITSTDTQYF
CDR3 DNA: TGTGCCTGGAGTGGTATAACTAGCACAGATACGCAGTATTTT

J gene: TRBJ1-3
clone size: large
CDR3 length: 13
V gene: TRBV7-9
D gene: -
CDR3 protein: CASTFGGGNTIYF
CDR3 DNA: TGTGCCAGCACCTTCGGAGGCGGAAACACCATATATTTT

J gene: TRBJ1-2
clone size: -
CDR3 length: 13
V gene: TRBV5-6
D gene: -
CDR3 protein: CASSQVTVFSYTF
CDR3 DNA: TGTGCCAGCAGCCAAGTGACAGTCTTTAGCTACACCTTC

J gene: TRBJ2-5
clone size: -
CDR3 length: 14
V gene: TRBV30
D gene: TRBD1
CDR3 protein: CAWSGYRGQETQYF
CDR3 DNA: TGTGCCTGGAGTGGCTACAGGGGCCAAGAGACCCAGTACTTC